This T cell receptor (beta chain) appears in the sequencing data of a study of blood T cell repertoires in COVID-19. The table lists this clone with a count of one. Germline CDR1 reads SGDLS; CDR2 reads YYNGEE. The junction had 6 bases not matched to a gene; V was cut back by 4 bases and J by 0 bases. The CDR3 consists of 16 residues. Using immunoSEQ multiplex PCR, the repertoire was profiled, and TCRdb retains in-frame clones only, with some absent. The table shows about 220,000 clones, with 80% to 85% occurring only once. Input material: peripheral blood. This clonotype was obtained from a woman aged 25 to 45 who had recovered from COVID-19. The V and J genes are TRBV9 and TRBJ2-1; 8 bases line up with TRBD2. The CDR3 protein is CASSPRSGSSYNEQFF. The CDR3 DNA follows: TGTGCCAGCAGCCCCAGGAGCGGGAGCTCCTACAATGAGCAGTTCTTC.